A single sample is the source of the 17 T cell receptor beta chains below, sequenced in a study of CXCR4 blockade with PD-1 therapy in pancreatic cancer. Sequencing used immunoSEQ multiplex PCR; TCRdb keeps in-frame clones, though not all of them. The table lists about 2,700 clones, 39% of them singletons, with roughly a quarter in the top ten. The specimen sequenced was tumor tissue. The receptors originated from a human donor with pancreatic ductal adenocarcinoma.

This clone was counted between two and nine times. The J gene is TRBJ1-4, the V gene TRBV7-5; the table's D call, TRBD1, was not checked against the DNA. TRBV7-5 constitutes a pseudogene. The CDR3 is made up of 16 amino acids. CDR3 in amino acids: CASSLDRGGLNEKLFF. As DNA, the CDR3 is TGTGCCAGCAGCTTGGACAGGGGAGGCTTGAATGAAAAACTGTTTTTT.

This clone showed up just once. The rearrangement uses TRBV5-1 and TRBJ1-1; possible D gene TRBD1, 5 bases. This CDR3 region has 14 residues. Looked up from germline, CDR1 is SGHRS and CDR2 is YFSETQ. DNA for the CDR3: TGCGCGAGTTTGCCGGGGGAGATGAACACTGAAGCTTTCTTT. Protein: CASLPGEMNTEAFF.

The chain uses TRBV19 and TRBJ2-1; D might be TRBD1 or TRBD2, each matching 6 bases. V was pared by 5 bases and J by 0 bases, with 11 bases between. The CDR3 loop spans 15 amino acids. Germline V lookup: CDR1 LNHDA, CDR2 SQIVND (reference sequence). The CDR3 region is CASSLGGSSYNEQFF. CDR3 nucleotide sequence: TGTGCCAGTAGTCTAGGGGGGAGCTCCTACAATGAGCAGTTCTTC.

This clone qualifies as medium-sized (0.01 to 0.1%). The rearrangement links TRBV28 to TRBJ2-1; 9 positions match TRBD1. The germline gives CDR1 MDHEN, CDR2 SYDVKM. The CDR3 is 14 amino acids. V lost 9 bases to trimming and J lost 14 bases; unmatched junction nucleotides: 17. The CDR3 protein is CASRPGQGRIPEFF. The CDR3 region has the DNA TGTGCCAGTAGACCGGGACAGGGTCGGATACCAGAGTTCTTC.

Sample share makes this clone large (0.1 to 1%). The V and J genes are TRBV11-3 and TRBJ2-2; D is ambiguous. Germline loops: CDR1 SGHNT, CDR2 YENEEA. The CDR3 runs 14 residues. The V and J ends lost 2 bases and 0 bases respectively, with 4 bases between them. The DNA for the CDR3 is TGTGCCAGCAGCTTAAACCCGAACACCGGGGAGCTGTTTTTT. As protein: CASSLNPNTGELFF.

On this clone: The junction differs from germline at one of its ends, possibly a read error. The V gene is TRBV19, the J gene TRBJ1-1, with no clear D. Germline V gene lookup returns CDR1 LNHDA and CDR2 SQIVND (reference sequence). CDR3 length equals 13 residues. CDR3: CANSRERHTEAFF. Written as DNA, the CDR3 is TGTGCCAATAGTAGAGAGCGGCACACTGAAGCTTTCTTT.

This chain joins TRBV6-8 and TRBJ1-6, with 9 bases matching TRBD1. Germline V CDR1 and CDR2: MNHGY, SAAAGT. The CDR3 runs 14 residues. J lost 10 bases, V lost 11 bases, and 12 bases had no gene match. CDR3 amino acids: CAGQDRGEGSPLHF. The CDR3 DNA reads TGTGCCGGCCAGGACAGGGGCGAGGGGTCACCCCTCCACTTT.

The V and J genes are TRBV19 and TRBJ1-2; D is unresolved. The germline CDR1 and CDR2 sequences are LNHDA and SQIVND (reference sequence). Trimming took off 2 bases at V and 4 bases at J, with 11 bases between the two ends. The CDR3 is 14 residues long. The CDR3 is CASSILSPGYGYTF. For the CDR3, the DNA is TGTGCCAGTAGTATATTAAGTCCGGGCTATGGCTACACCTTC.

There are a few counts of this clone. The gene calls are TRBV28 and TRBJ1-3, with D possibly matching TRBD1 (5 bases). Germline V lookup: CDR1 MDHEN, CDR2 SYDVKM. The CDR3 length is 15 residues. The V and J ends lost 7 bases and 0 bases respectively, with 13 bases between them. Here the CDR3 reads CASTSYRFSGNTIYF. Here the CDR3 DNA reads TGTGCCAGCACCTCTTACAGGTTCTCTGGAAACACCATATATTTT.

V gene TRBV18 combines with J gene TRBJ2-3, with D unresolved. The CDR3 contains 14 residues. Germline lookup yields CDR1 KGHSH and CDR2 LQKENI. The ends were cut back, 3 bases at V and 3 bases at J, with 10 bases in the middle. CDR3: CASSPVLRTDTQYF. The CDR3 DNA sequence: TGTGCCAGCTCACCGGTTCTACGTACAGATACGCAGTATTTT.

This sequence joins TRBV16 and TRBJ2-7; TRBD1 matches 7 bases. CDR1 and CDR2 from the germline V gene are KGHSY and FQNENV. V lost 3 bases to trimming and J lost 0 bases; unmatched junction nucleotides: 5. This CDR3 is 15 amino acids long. CDR3: CASSQTGTSSYEQYF. CDR3 DNA: TGTGCCAGCAGCCAGACAGGGACGAGCTCCTACGAGCAGTACTTC. The full variable domain, with the rest looked up from reference TRBV16 and TRBJ2-7, is GEEVAQTPKHLVRGEGQKAKLYCAPIKGHSYVFWYQQVLKNEFKFLISFQNENVFDETGMPKERFSAKCLPNSPCSLEIQATKLEDSAVYFCASSQTGTSSYEQYFGPGTRLTVT.

This chain joins TRBV19 and TRBJ1-6; 7 bases match TRBD1. The CDR3 consists of 14 residues. Per the germline V gene, CDR1 is LNHDA and CDR2 is SQIVND (reference sequence). Trimming at V came to 9 bases and at J to 0 bases, leaving 2 bases not matched to a gene. The CDR3 bases are TGTGCCAGCGGACAGGTCTCCTATAATTCACCCCTCCACTTT. It is translated as CASGQVSYNSPLHF.

This clone was detected a few times. The chain couples TRBV9 to TRBJ2-4; TRBD1 matches 7 bases. J gave up 3 bases and V 5 bases, and 8 bases lay outside the gene matches. The CDR3 is made up of 15 amino acids. Germline CDR1 reads SGDLS; CDR2 reads YYNGEE. For the CDR3, the DNA is TGTGCCAGCAGTCAGCGCCGGGACAGCAAAAACATTCAGTACTTC. The encoded protein is CASSQRRDSKNIQYF. The full variable domain, completed using reference TRBV9 and TRBJ2-4, is DSGVTQTPKHLITATGQRVTLRCSPRSGDLSVYWYQQSLDQGLQFLIQYYNGEERAKGNILERFSAQQFPDLHSELNLSSLELGDSALYFCASSQRRDSKNIQYFGAGTRLSVL.

This clone was observed at least ten times. V and J are TRBV11-1 and TRBJ1-5, with D unclear. Trimming shortened V by 5 bases and J by 2 bases, and 13 bases separated the two germline ends. The CDR3 has 15 residues. From germline, CDR1 is SGHAT and CDR2 FQDESV (reference sequence). In DNA form, the CDR3 reads TGTGCCAGCAGCCCGGGATTTTTAGGCAATCAGCCCCAGCATTTT. This translates into CASSPGFLGNQPQHF.

V gene TRBV4-1 combines with J gene TRBJ2-7, with unresolved D. The length of the CDR3 is 14 residues. CDR1 is MGHRA and CDR2 is YSYEKL in the germline V gene. Between the trimmed V and J ends, which lost 4 bases and 2 bases, there was a span of 12 bases. The CDR3 DNA sequence: TGCGCCAGCAGCCCCCAGGCAGGCCCCTACGAGCAGTACTTC. Its translation: CASSPQAGPYEQYF.

The V call is TRBV18, the J call TRBJ2-3, with D perhaps matching TRBD2 (6 bases). The CDR3 runs 14 residues. The V gene lost 2 bases and the J gene lost 4 bases, with 10 bases spanning the gap. Germline V lookup: CDR1 KGHSH, CDR2 LQKENI. The CDR3 DNA sequence: TGTGCCAGCTCACCAGACGGGGGTCCAGATACGCAGTATTTT. Translated: CASSPDGGPDTQYF.

This clone was observed a few times. The chain uses TRBV6-8 and TRBJ1-4; D is unresolved. The V gene lost 2 bases and the J gene lost 8 bases, with 12 bases spanning the gap. CDR3 length equals 14 residues. Germline V CDR1 and CDR2: MNHGY, SAAAGT. CDR3 sequence reads: CASSYPGEVEKLFF. For the CDR3, the DNA is TGTGCCAGCAGTTACCCGGGCGAGGTGGAAAAACTGTTTTTT.